This T cell receptor beta chain stems from a study of sequential checkpoint blockade in melanoma. Study information: Randomization was 1:1 between first-line nivolumab→ipilimumab and ipilimumab→nivolumab. Each arm's sequence ended with maintenance nivolumab.

The data were produced by immunoSEQ multiplex PCR, yet TCRdb's version contains in-frame clones alone and is incomplete. The sample has under 9,000 clones; roughly three fifths are singletons. Treatment here: randomized to nivolumab then ipilimumab (arm A) or the reverse (arm B). Deletions cut 3 bases from V and 3 bases from J, with 15 bases between. Germline CDR1 is PRHDT and CDR2 is FYEKMQ (reference sequence). The CDR3 runs 15 residues. This receptor was obtained from a human patient with melanoma. Some clones in this sample may be carry-over from other donors' samples. The sample in question was CD8+ T cells sorted from blood (inferred from file names), obtained from a patient given nivolumab and ipilimumab in sequence. The chain employs TRBV13 and TRBJ2-7; possible D gene TRBD2, 6 bases. The CDR3 loop reads CASSFRDWGDYEQYF. Written as DNA, the CDR3 is TGTGCCAGCAGCTTTCGGGACTGGGGGGACTACGAGCAGTACTTC.